These T cell receptor beta chains were read from a single sample in a study of T cell responses to AZD1222 COVID-19 vaccine. Sequenced by immunoSEQ multiplex PCR; TCRdb stores in-frame clones only, minus some. Seen here are tens of thousands of clones, around 86% observed once, and the top ten hold under 3%. Source: peripheral blood, taken on day 0 of AZD1222 vaccination. The receptor source for this set is an adult in good health. CDR3s include the opening cysteine and the closing phenylalanine or tryptophan. Fields, in order: J gene, V gene, clone size, D gene, CDR3 protein, CDR3 DNA. The D gene is left open where the match is weak. Not all rows give a size; the values are once, few, many and, for expanded clones, a class.

J gene: TRBJ2-3; V gene: TRBV10-1; clone size: .; D gene: TRBD2; CDR3 protein: CASTGLADGTQYF; CDR3 DNA: TGCGCCAGCACCGGACTAGCGGACGGTACGCAGTATTTT
J gene: TRBJ2-7; V gene: TRBV11-2; clone size: .; D gene: TRBD1; CDR3 protein: CASSLASTGSYEQYF; CDR3 DNA: TGTGCCAGCAGCTTAGCGTCGACAGGGTCCTACGAGCAGTACTTC
J gene: TRBJ1-2; V gene: TRBV6-1; clone size: .; D gene: .; CDR3 protein: CASSEGPDRYYGYTF; CDR3 DNA: TGTGCCAGCAGTGAAGGCCCCGACCGGTACTATGGCTACACCTTC
J gene: TRBJ1-5; V gene: TRBV6-5; clone size: .; D gene: .; CDR3 protein: CASRGVDNQPQHF; CDR3 DNA: TGTGCCAGCAGGGGGGTGGATAATCAGCCCCAGCATTTT
J gene: TRBJ1-1; V gene: TRBV4-1; clone size: few; D gene: .; CDR3 protein: CASSQAEGNTEAFF; CDR3 DNA: TGCGCCAGCAGCCAAGCGGAGGGAAACACTGAAGCTTTCTTT
J gene: TRBJ2-2; V gene: TRBV4-3; clone size: .; D gene: .; CDR3 protein: CASSQELGGPGELFF; CDR3 DNA: TGCGCCAGCAGCCAAGAGTTGGGCGGGCCCGGGGAGCTGTTTTTT
J gene: TRBJ1-5; V gene: TRBV6-2/TRBV6-3; clone size: .; D gene: .; CDR3 protein: CASSYGYQPQHF; CDR3 DNA: TGTGCCAGCAGTTATGGTTATCAGCCCCAGCATTTT
J gene: TRBJ2-2; V gene: TRBV30; clone size: .; D gene: .; CDR3 protein: CAWSEGLVRGELFF; CDR3 DNA: TGTGCCTGGAGTGAAGGGCTAGTGAGGGGGGAGCTGTTTTTT
J gene: TRBJ2-5; V gene: TRBV6-5; clone size: .; D gene: TRBD2; CDR3 protein: CASSSQRERRETQYF; CDR3 DNA: TGTGCCAGCAGCTCCCAGCGGGAGAGACGAGAGACCCAGTACTTC
J gene: TRBJ2-3; V gene: TRBV19; clone size: .; D gene: .; CDR3 protein: CASSIGLPGADTQYF; CDR3 DNA: TGTGCCAGTAGTATCGGCCTTCCGGGGGCAGATACGCAGTATTTT
J gene: TRBJ2-3; V gene: TRBV7-8; clone size: .; D gene: TRBD2; CDR3 protein: CASSTGLAGVGTDTQYF; CDR3 DNA: TGTGCCAGCAGCACGGGACTAGCGGGAGTGGGGACAGATACGCAGTATTTT
J gene: TRBJ1-1; V gene: TRBV29-1; clone size: few; D gene: .; CDR3 protein: CSAGRQNTEAFF; CDR3 DNA: TGCAGCGCAGGGCGGCAGAACACTGAAGCTTTCTTT
J gene: TRBJ2-3; V gene: TRBV4-3; clone size: .; D gene: TRBD1; CDR3 protein: CASSQGGTGVDTQYF; CDR3 DNA: TGCGCCAGCAGCCAAGGAGGGACAGGGGTGGATACGCAGTATTTT
J gene: TRBJ2-5; V gene: TRBV7-3; clone size: .; D gene: TRBD2; CDR3 protein: CASSPIPGLGEETQYF; CDR3 DNA: TGTGCCAGCAGCCCGATTCCGGGACTAGGAGAAGAGACCCAGTACTTC
J gene: TRBJ2-1; V gene: TRBV13; clone size: .; D gene: .; CDR3 protein: CASQGSSSYNEQFF; CDR3 DNA: TGTGCCAGCCAGGGGAGTAGCTCCTACAATGAGCAGTTCTTC
J gene: TRBJ2-7; V gene: TRBV30; clone size: .; D gene: TRBD1; CDR3 protein: CAWSRTGNEQYF; CDR3 DNA: TGTGCCTGGAGTAGGACAGGGAACGAGCAGTACTTC
J gene: TRBJ2-3; V gene: TRBV7-2; clone size: .; D gene: .; CDR3 protein: CASSLMRDTQYF; CDR3 DNA: TGTGCCAGCAGCTTAATGAGAGATACGCAGTATTTT
J gene: TRBJ1-2; V gene: TRBV3-1/TRBV3-2; clone size: .; D gene: TRBD1; CDR3 protein: CASSLLGTEYGYTF; CDR3 DNA: TGTGCCAGCAGCCTTTTGGGGACAGAGTATGGCTACACCTTC
J gene: TRBJ2-3; V gene: TRBV18; clone size: .; D gene: TRBD2; CDR3 protein: CASSPPLGGTDTQYF; CDR3 DNA: TGTGCCAGCTCACCACCACTGGGGGGGACAGATACGCAGTATTTT
J gene: TRBJ1-4; V gene: TRBV19; clone size: .; D gene: .; CDR3 protein: CASSMDGLNNEKLFF; CDR3 DNA: TGTGCCAGTAGTATGGATGGACTGAATAATGAAAAACTGTTTTTT
J gene: TRBJ2-5; V gene: TRBV2; clone size: .; D gene: TRBD1; CDR3 protein: CASSEGQGETQYF; CDR3 DNA: TGTGCCAGCAGTGAAGGACAGGGAGAGACCCAGTACTTC